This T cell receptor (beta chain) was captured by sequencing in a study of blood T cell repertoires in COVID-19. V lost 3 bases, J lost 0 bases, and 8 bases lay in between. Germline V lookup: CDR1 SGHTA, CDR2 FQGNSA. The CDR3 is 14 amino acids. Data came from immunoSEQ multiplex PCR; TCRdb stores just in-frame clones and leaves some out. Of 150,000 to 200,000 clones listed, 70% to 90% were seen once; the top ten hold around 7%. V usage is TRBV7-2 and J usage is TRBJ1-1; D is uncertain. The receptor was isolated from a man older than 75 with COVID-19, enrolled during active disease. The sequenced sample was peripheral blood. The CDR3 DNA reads TGTGCCAGCAGCTTGAGCTTTATGAACACTGAAGCTTTCTTT. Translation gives CASSLSFMNTEAFF.